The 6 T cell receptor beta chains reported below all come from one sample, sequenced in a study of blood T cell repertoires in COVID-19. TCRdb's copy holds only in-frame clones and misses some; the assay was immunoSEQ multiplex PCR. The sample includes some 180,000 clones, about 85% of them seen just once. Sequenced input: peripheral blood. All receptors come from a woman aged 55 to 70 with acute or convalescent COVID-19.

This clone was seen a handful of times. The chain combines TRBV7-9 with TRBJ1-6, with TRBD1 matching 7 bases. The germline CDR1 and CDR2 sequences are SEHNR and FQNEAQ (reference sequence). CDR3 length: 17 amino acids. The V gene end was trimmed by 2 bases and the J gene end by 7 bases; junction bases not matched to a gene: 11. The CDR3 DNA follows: TGTGCCAGCAGCTTATCGACTACAGGGGCACCAAATTCACCCCTCCACTTT. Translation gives CASSLSTTGAPNSPLHF.

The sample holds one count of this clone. The CDR3 loop is CASSVNSGTAQINEQFF. CDR3 coding DNA: TGTGCCAGCAGCGTAAACTCAGGGACTGCTCAAATAAATGAGCAGTTCTTC. The rearrangement links TRBV9 to TRBJ2-1; D may be TRBD2 (6 bases). This CDR3 comprises 17 residues. Trimming left V 1 base short and J 7 bases short, with 21 bases between. Germline lookup yields CDR1 SGDLS and CDR2 YYNGEE.

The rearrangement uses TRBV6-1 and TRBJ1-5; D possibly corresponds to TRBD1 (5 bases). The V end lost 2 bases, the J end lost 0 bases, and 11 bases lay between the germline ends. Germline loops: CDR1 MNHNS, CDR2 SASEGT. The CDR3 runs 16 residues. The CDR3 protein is CASSELGGVSNQPQHF. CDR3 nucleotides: TGTGCCAGCAGTGAACTGGGAGGGGTTAGCAATCAGCCCCAGCATTTT.

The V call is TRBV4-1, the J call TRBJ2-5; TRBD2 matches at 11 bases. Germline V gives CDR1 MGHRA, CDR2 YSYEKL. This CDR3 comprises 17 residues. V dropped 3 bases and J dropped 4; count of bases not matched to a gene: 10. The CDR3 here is CASSQGPLAGGSETQYF. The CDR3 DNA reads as TGCGCCAGCAGCCAGGGGCCCCTAGCGGGAGGCTCAGAGACCCAGTACTTC.

CDR3 coding DNA: TGTGCCTGGAGTCCTGGGACTAGCGGGACCCAGTACTTC. Translating gives CAWSPGTSGTQYF. The chain is built from TRBV30 and TRBJ2-5, with TRBD2 matching 11 bases. The trim removed 2 bases at V and 7 bases at J, leaving 3 bases unmatched. Germline-derived CDR1 and CDR2 are GTSNPN and SVGIG (reference sequence). The CDR3 sequence is 13 residues long.

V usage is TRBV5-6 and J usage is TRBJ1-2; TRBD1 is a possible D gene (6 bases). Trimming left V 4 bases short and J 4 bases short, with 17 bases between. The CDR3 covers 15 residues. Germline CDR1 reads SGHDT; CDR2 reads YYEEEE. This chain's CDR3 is CASSPGHQGRYGYTF. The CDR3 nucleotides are TGTGCCAGCAGCCCGGGACACCAGGGCCGCTATGGCTACACCTTC.